Below, one TCR beta chain is given with its context. Its matching antigen is unknown. This record belongs to a study of shared clonotypes between healthy human individuals. The naive CD8 population came from CD45RO-negative cells selected for CCR7, without terminally differentiated effector memory CD45RA+ cells. The germline CDR1 and CDR2 sequences are SGHVS and FQNEAQ. The CDR3 covers 14 residues. The V and J ends lost 2 bases and 0 bases respectively, with 8 bases between them. Produced via immunoSEQ multiplex PCR; TCRdb's table is partial and in-frame only. The sample holds about 2 million clones, about 95% seen once. Study findings and constraints: What rarefaction showed was incomplete sorted-subset sequencing despite large depth. Of the naive CD4 clonotypes, around 5% were shared across several donors.

This chain connects TRBV7-8 to TRBJ2-7; D is uncertain. This receptor was identified in a man aged 18 to 29 in good health. The sequenced sample was naive CD8+ T cells sorted from blood. The CDR3, as DNA: TGTGCCAGCAGCTTATTAGGGTCCTCCTACGAGCAGTACTTC. Protein: CASSLLGSSYEQYF.